This TCR beta chain was sequenced during a study of lymphopenia after photon versus proton radiotherapy. Remarks on this clone: Its matching antigen is unknown.

Clones were read by immunoSEQ multiplex PCR, and TCRdb kept only the in-frame ones, dropping some. The sample holds about 26,000 clones; about four fifths are singletons and the top ten take approximately 4%. Regarding the study as a whole: Larger post-nadir TCR diversity loss correlated inversely with survival in deceased patients. After the lymphocyte nadir, photon-treated repertoires showed oligoclonal expansion, especially of CD8+ Temra cells.

The sequences come from peripheral blood, collected from a patient treated with photon-based radiotherapy. The origin of this receptor is a woman aged 50 to 60 with pancreatic cancer.

CDR3 sequence: CATSYRGGNQPQHF. CDR3 nucleotides: TGTGCCACCAGCTACAGGGGTGGCAATCAGCCCCAGCATTTT. This chain joins TRBV15 and TRBJ1-5, with TRBD1 matching 7 bases. The germline V gene encodes CDR1 LNHNV and CDR2 YYDKDF (reference sequence). V shed 5 bases and J 2 bases; nucleotides not matched to a gene: 3. CDR3 length: 14 amino acids.